These T cell receptor beta chains were read from a single sample in a study of shared clonotypes between healthy human individuals. Only in-frame clones appear in the TCRdb table, and some are missing; sequencing was by immunoSEQ multiplex PCR. Among roughly 600,000 clones listed, roughly 98% were seen once. The sequenced sample was naive CD8+ T cells sorted from blood. Every receptor here comes from a man aged 25 to 40 in good health. CDR3s include the opening cysteine and the closing phenylalanine or tryptophan.

j_call: TRBJ2-7; v_call: TRBV4-1; cdr3_length: 16; cdr3_aa: CASSQDVGTGRNEQYF
j_call: TRBJ1-1; v_call: TRBV6-6; cdr3_length: 14; cdr3_aa: CASSRALENTEAFF
j_call: TRBJ1-3; v_call: TRBV28; cdr3_length: 17; cdr3_aa: CASSTDHRDRGADTIYF
j_call: TRBJ2-3; v_call: TRBV7-9; cdr3_length: 14; cdr3_aa: CASSFGLAGDTQYF
j_call: TRBJ2-7; v_call: TRBV15; cdr3_length: 13; cdr3_aa: CATSWGGGYEQYF
j_call: TRBJ2-7; v_call: TRBV11-2; cdr3_length: 14; cdr3_aa: CASSLGQGTSEQYF
j_call: TRBJ2-7; v_call: TRBV7-2; cdr3_length: 14; cdr3_aa: CASSSWGLDYEQYF
j_call: TRBJ1-1; v_call: TRBV9; cdr3_length: 13; cdr3_aa: CASSVDWASAAFF
j_call: TRBJ2-7; v_call: TRBV4-1; cdr3_length: 16; cdr3_aa: CASSIRSGTGNYEQYF
j_call: TRBJ1-5; v_call: TRBV5-1; cdr3_length: 18; cdr3_aa: CASSLGPQTGGAGQPQHF
j_call: TRBJ1-1; v_call: TRBV19; cdr3_length: 14; cdr3_aa: CASSIDLGVTEAFF
j_call: TRBJ2-7; v_call: TRBV10-3; cdr3_length: 16; cdr3_aa: CAIRNPIAGGPYEQYF
j_call: TRBJ2-1; v_call: TRBV5-4; cdr3_length: 13; cdr3_aa: CASRPSNENEQFF
j_call: TRBJ1-5; v_call: TRBV5-4; cdr3_length: 13; cdr3_aa: CASSPGVDQPQHF
j_call: TRBJ2-1; v_call: TRBV29-1; cdr3_length: 13; cdr3_aa: CSVDRDTYNEQFF
j_call: TRBJ2-1; v_call: TRBV7-9; cdr3_length: 14; cdr3_aa: CASSSRGGRYEQFF
j_call: TRBJ1-1; v_call: TRBV6-5; cdr3_length: 14; cdr3_aa: CASSLDGGWTEAFF
j_call: TRBJ2-3; v_call: TRBV19; cdr3_length: 14; cdr3_aa: CASSRTGDTDTQYF
j_call: TRBJ2-1; v_call: TRBV7-8; cdr3_length: 12; cdr3_aa: CASSLDHNEQFF
j_call: TRBJ1-5; v_call: TRBV13; cdr3_length: 12; cdr3_aa: CASSSRNQPQHF
j_call: TRBJ2-3; v_call: TRBV27; cdr3_length: 17; cdr3_aa: CASSSGLAGGPIDTQYF
j_call: TRBJ1-1; v_call: TRBV6-6; cdr3_length: 14; cdr3_aa: CASSYGPSNTEAFF
j_call: TRBJ2-3; v_call: TRBV27; cdr3_length: 15; cdr3_aa: CASSARPMGTDTQYF
j_call: TRBJ2-1; v_call: TRBV9; cdr3_length: 15; cdr3_aa: CASSVLGSLGNEQFF
j_call: TRBJ1-2; v_call: TRBV27; cdr3_length: 14; cdr3_aa: CASRPGTGGRGYTF
j_call: TRBJ2-3; v_call: TRBV5-6; cdr3_length: 12; cdr3_aa: CASSPDTDTQYF
j_call: TRBJ2-5; v_call: TRBV11-2; cdr3_length: 16; cdr3_aa: CASSSPPNDREETQYF
j_call: TRBJ2-7; v_call: TRBV7-9; cdr3_length: 15; cdr3_aa: CASSFGRGYSYEQYF
j_call: TRBJ2-1; v_call: TRBV14; cdr3_length: 16; cdr3_aa: CASSPPPSGRYNEQFF
j_call: TRBJ2-7; v_call: TRBV7-9; cdr3_length: 15; cdr3_aa: CASDKEGQGYYEQYF
j_call: TRBJ2-1; v_call: TRBV7-9; cdr3_length: 16; cdr3_aa: CASRGRTSGTNNEQFF
j_call: TRBJ2-3; v_call: TRBV7-2; cdr3_length: 14; cdr3_aa: CASSLSGLTDTQYF
j_call: TRBJ2-1; v_call: TRBV9; cdr3_length: 16; cdr3_aa: CASSAEGTAGYNEQFF
j_call: TRBJ2-1; v_call: TRBV6-4; cdr3_length: 14; cdr3_aa: CASPQGNVGNEQFF
j_call: TRBJ2-7; v_call: TRBV27; cdr3_length: 14; cdr3_aa: CASSFGSLSYEQYF
j_call: TRBJ1-2; v_call: TRBV6-6; cdr3_length: 15; cdr3_aa: CASSYWDRGVYGYTF
j_call: TRBJ2-1; v_call: TRBV10-3; cdr3_length: 17; cdr3_aa: CAISSYLGTTRPDEQFF
j_call: TRBJ2-7; v_call: TRBV7-9; cdr3_length: 19; cdr3_aa: CASSLALSGLAGALYEQYF
j_call: TRBJ2-1; v_call: TRBV20-1; cdr3_length: 11; cdr3_aa: CSARDYNEQFF
j_call: TRBJ2-7; v_call: TRBV5-8; cdr3_length: 15; cdr3_aa: CASSRRDFGSYEQYF
j_call: TRBJ2-5; v_call: TRBV5-4; cdr3_length: 16; cdr3_aa: CASSSLTGTGRETQYF